What follows is one T cell receptor (beta chain) and its context. Its antigen is still unknown. It has no much larger one-base neighbor in the sample; base qualities were not kept. The sample is drawn from a study of shared clonotypes between healthy human individuals (dated by TCRdb to between 2020 and 2021). For the wider study: The cohort comprised a couple of women and three men aged 18 to 49 years. Per donor, three plates each were used for CD4 naive and CD4 memory, two for CD8 naive, and one for CD8 memory. Blood TCR repertoires of five healthy adults were deeply sequenced to estimate repertoire size and the extent of clonotype sharing between individuals. Different laboratories and diverse techniques were used to prepare libraries and sequence TCR repertoires, to increase sequencing depth and limit assay-specific biases. Each donor's leukapheresis produced roughly between roughly 0.85 and 9.5 billion PBMCs.

Donors were healthy HIV-negative adults with no recently reported acute infections or vaccinations. Every donor was a Caucasian adult residing in Nashville, Tennessee, USA. Magnetic negative selection was used to enrich CD4+ T cells, after which naive cells were positively selected on CD45RA and the negative fraction became the memory subset. After blood collection by leukapheresis, PBMCs were isolated using Ficoll-Histopaque density gradient centrifugation and then cryopreserved in the vapor phase of liquid nitrogen. Purity and quantity of every magnetically sorted T cell population were checked by analytical flow cytometry. Genomic DNA was isolated from each sorted fraction and quantified by UV absorbance on a Nanodrop 2000c. The V end loses 6 bases and the J end loses 7 bases, and a stretch of 15 bases separates them. Reading from cysteine to phenylalanine, the CDR3 counts 14 amino acids. Left in the record is the CDR3 DNA by itself, 42 bases read in frame from the first base. The germline V gene sets CDR1 to MDHEN and CDR2 to SYDVKM.

Using the deep immunoSEQ assay, multiplex PCR amplified TCR CDR3 regions from genomic DNA. For each cell subset, the extracted genomic DNA was distributed evenly across all wells of several immunoSEQ 96-well plates, and each plate served as one replicate. For sorted subsets, approximately 200 ng of genomic DNA, equivalent to about 30,000 T cell genomes, went into each replicate PCR. Purified libraries were measured with a Qubit 3.0 fluorometer, size-checked on a Bioanalyzer 2100, and measured again with the KAPA Library Quantification kit. Every immunoSEQ 96-well plate was sequenced on a dedicated single-read 150-cycle Illumina NextSeq 550 flow cell. Concerning the study's data processing: The immunoSEQ output contained only junctional sequences without quality scores, so filtering could not match that applied to full-length reads. Sequences were annotated with PyIR, a Python wrapper for IgBLAST v1.9, and V/J genes and CDR3 were assigned using IMGT germline references. Reads were removed for weak V/J assignments (E-value above 1e-6), missing CDR3, stop codons, out-of-frame junctions, or ambiguous translated residues. A V3J clonotype was defined by an identical inferred V gene, J gene, and CDR3 amino acid sequence. The percentage overlap between two repertoires was calculated by dividing the number of shared unique clonotypes by the size of the smaller repertoire. RTK rarefaction, the Chao1 estimator, and Recon v2.1 estimates of unobserved clonotypes were used to assess repertoire richness. For all TCRbeta clonotypes obtained by the gDNA method from several donors, generation probabilities were computed with OLGA. As stored in TCRdb, this immuneACCESS dataset retains in-frame rearrangements with V and J assigned. A fraction of the clones does not appear; measured against another copy, unresolved V genes explain less than half of the discrepancy, and the remainder lacks a known reason. From that table come the V and J calls and clone size; the DNA was used to work out D and trimming. Here the sample has about a million clones; 70% to 80% occur a single time. The ten largest clones represent over 1.3% of the sample.

Beyond this particular receptor, the publication reports: Based on pairwise subsampling, the degree of clonotype sharing among donors was expected to be affected by sequencing depth. Larger estimated clonotype richness was generally found for naive subsets than for memory subsets. Only blood was sampled, and tissue TCR repertoires likely differ from those in blood. The small number of donors limited the genetic and exposure-history diversity represented. Incomplete sequencing was indicated by rarefaction of sorted-subset datasets, despite the large sequencing depth. Clonotypes shared by all four sorted-subset donors showed higher generation probabilities than non-shared clonotypes. Approximately 5% of naive CD4, more than 3% of naive CD8, approximately 2.2% of memory CD4, and 0.4% of memory CD8 clonotypes were shared across several donors.

The receptor was isolated from a man between 18 and 29 years old in good health. The chain is assembled from TRBV28 and TRBJ1-4; the D gene lacks a confident call. The sample comprised memory CD4+ T cells sorted from blood. This specimen's cell subset or site label, interpreted: CD45RA-negative fraction. This receptor carries the CDR3 CASRPDAVGEKLFF. In nucleotides, the sequence is TGTGCCAGCAGACCCGACGCGGTAGGTGAAAAACTGTTTTTT.